The table lists the clone carrying this T cell receptor (beta chain) with a count of one. Its antigen is unknown. Amplification used 60 Vbeta primers and 13 Jbeta primers. Sequencing was performed with immunoSEQ multiplex PCR; in TCRdb, only in-frame clones are kept and a portion is missing. The data show 170,000 or so clones, under 80% seen once. The sample comes from a study of cytomegalovirus exposure and HLA in healthy donors. Study-level points and caveats: 15,000 to 20,000 TCR beta sequences were associated with HLA alleles at 0.05 false discovery rate in a later analysis. A later analysis linked a missense variant in DCLRE1C to the trimming of TCR beta V and J genes. Within a later analysis, the majority of CMV-associated TCR beta chains appeared HLA-restricted.

J was trimmed by 5 bases and V by 5 bases; bases with no gene match: 3. Per the germline V gene, CDR1 is SNHLY and CDR2 is FYNNEI. This CDR3 region has 14 residues. Source material: PBMCs. The receptor was isolated from a woman aged 45-65 years in good health and CMV-seropositive. This chain joins TRBV2 and TRBJ2-5, with TRBD2 identical over 12 bases. This CDR3 reads CASSTGTSGETQYF. DNA of the CDR3: TGTGCCAGCAGTACCGGGACTAGCGGGGAGACCCAGTACTTC.